Below are 7 T cell receptor beta chains sequenced from a single sample in a study of blood T cell repertoires in COVID-19 (dated by TCRdb to 2019 to 2021). Libraries were constructed by the immunoSEQ multiplex PCR assay. TCRdb's version of the immuneACCESS table is confined to in-frame rearrangements and falls short of the full clone set. An unresolved V gene accounts for under half of the shortfall where checked; the remainder is of unknown origin. This sample lists roughly 250,000 clones; under 90% were detected once. The ten largest account for about 3.9% of the sample. Material: PBMCs or T cells enriched from blood (not recorded which). The receptors stem from a woman in her thirties or forties who had been exposed to COVID-19.

A few counts support this clone. The J gene is TRBJ2-7, the V gene TRBV9, with 11 bases aligning to TRBD2. The CDR3 totals 16 residues. Germline V gene lookup returns CDR1 SGDLS and CDR2 YYNGEE. Trimming cost V 1 base and J 0 bases; bases outside gene matches: 3. The CDR3 DNA is TGTGCCAGCAGCGTAACTAGCGGGGGCACCTCCTACGAGCAGTACTTC. Residues: CASSVTSGGTSYEQYF. Full variable domain (missing parts from reference TRBV9 and TRBJ2-7): DSGVTQTPKHLITATGQRVTLRCSPRSGDLSVYWYQQSLDQGLQFLIQYYNGEERAKGNILERFSAQQFPDLHSELNLSSLELGDSALYFCASSVTSGGTSYEQYFGPGTRLTVT.

This sequence joins TRBV19 and TRBJ1-1, with TRBD1 identical over 7 bases. Per the germline V gene, CDR1 is LNHDA and CDR2 is SQIVND (reference sequence). The CDR3 is 15 residues long. V was clipped by 9 bases and J by 3 bases; unmatched bases: 13. The CDR3: CASQGGEAGDTEAFF. CDR3 sequence (DNA): TGTGCCAGCCAAGGGGGCGAAGCGGGGGACACTGAAGCTTTCTTT.

This clone has more than one count but fewer than ten. This chain links TRBV24-1 with TRBJ2-1, with 7 bases aligning to TRBD1. The CDR3 has 11 amino acids. Trimming at V came to 7 bases and at J to 16 bases, leaving 9 bases not matched to a gene. Germline V gene lookup returns CDR1 KGHDR and CDR2 SFDVKD. The CDR3 nucleotides are TGTGCCACCAGCACCGGGACAGATCGTTTCTTC. Translation gives CATSTGTDRFF.

This chain connects TRBV5-1 to TRBJ2-6; no reliable D call. Trimming removed 1 base at V and 1 base at J, with 6 bases between. CDR3 length equals 15 residues. Germline CDR1 and CDR2: SGHRS and YFSETQ. CDR3 nucleotides: TGCGCCAGCAGCTTGACGCTATCTGGGGCCAACGTCCTGACTTTC. Translating gives CASSLTLSGANVLTF.

The V call is TRBV2, the J call TRBJ2-7; 10 bases agree with TRBD2. Germline CDR1 and CDR2: SNHLY and FYNNEI. V dropped 7 bases and J dropped 0; count of bases not matched to a gene: 3. This CDR3 is 14 amino acids long. CDR3 nucleotide sequence: TGTGCCAGCACCTTAGCGGGGGGCTCCTACGAGCAGTACTTC. As protein: CASTLAGGSYEQYF.

The sample holds one count of this clone. This chain uses TRBV5-1 with TRBJ1-6, with unresolved D. Germline values: CDR1 SGHRS, CDR2 YFSETQ. This CDR3 has 14 residues. V lost 4 bases and J lost 10, with 15 bases in between. CDR3 region: CASSPNGLESPLHF. CDR3 sequence (DNA): TGCGCCAGCAGCCCCAACGGCTTGGAGTCACCCCTCCACTTT. Based on the CDR3 plus reference TRBV5-1 and TRBJ1-6, the full variable domain is KAGVTQTPRYLIKTRGQQVTLSCSPISGHRSVSWYQQTPGQGLQFLFEYFSETQRNKGNFPGRFSGRQFSNSRSEMNVSTLELGDSALYLCASSPNGLESPLHFGNGTRLTVT.

The gene calls are TRBV7-2 and TRBJ2-7; D unclear. V was clipped by 5 bases and J by 0 bases, with 11 bases between them. Germline loops: CDR1 SGHTA, CDR2 FQGNSA. The CDR3 extends over 14 amino acids. The CDR3 bases are TGTGCCAGCAGCCCCCCACAGAGCTCCTACGAGCAGTACTTC. Its protein product is CASSPPQSSYEQYF.